The source of this T cell receptor beta chain is a study of control samples from healthy donors and cancer patients. The assay was immunoSEQ multiplex PCR, and TCRdb's table has in-frame clones only and misses some. The data show under 110,000 clones, with approximately 90% seen just once and about 7.8% held by the top ten. In germline, CDR1 is SGHAT, CDR2 FQNNGV. This CDR3 is 11 amino acids long. The V gene lost 3 bases and the J gene lost 5 bases, with 5 bases spanning the gap. Sequencing was done on a sample of blood. The clonotype comes from a man younger than 45 in good health. The gene calls are TRBV11-2 and TRBJ2-7, with D unclear. The CDR3 bases are TGTGCCAGCAGCTTGATAAACGAGCAGTACGTC. This gives the protein CASSLINEQYV.